This T cell receptor (beta chain) was observed in a study of identifying expanded T cells in peripheral blood. The V end was cut by 7 bases, the J end by 3 bases, with 22 bases between. The CDR3 consists of 17 residues. Looked up from germline, CDR1 is LNHDA and CDR2 is SQIVND (reference sequence). Study observations and caveats: Across healthy donors, higher total template counts meant significantly greater roughly 2-week count variance. Differentially abundant clones: roughly 1.2 between replicates, 16.4 at roughly 13 days, 19 to 20 at four.

Data came from immunoSEQ multiplex PCR; TCRdb stores just in-frame clones and leaves some out. The sample lists approximately 80,000 clones, 70% to 90% occurring once. This clone has just a few counts. Its antigen is as yet unknown. No infections or other immune events were documented during collection. The sample taken for sequencing was blood. This TCR was recovered from a person aged 18 to 70 in good health. The rearrangement links TRBV19 to TRBJ1-5; the D is unclear. CDR3 nucleotide sequence: TGTGCCAGTATGTACCCCCGCTCTACCGAGCTCAATCAGCCCCAGCATTTT. Translated, it gives CASMYPRSTELNQPQHF.